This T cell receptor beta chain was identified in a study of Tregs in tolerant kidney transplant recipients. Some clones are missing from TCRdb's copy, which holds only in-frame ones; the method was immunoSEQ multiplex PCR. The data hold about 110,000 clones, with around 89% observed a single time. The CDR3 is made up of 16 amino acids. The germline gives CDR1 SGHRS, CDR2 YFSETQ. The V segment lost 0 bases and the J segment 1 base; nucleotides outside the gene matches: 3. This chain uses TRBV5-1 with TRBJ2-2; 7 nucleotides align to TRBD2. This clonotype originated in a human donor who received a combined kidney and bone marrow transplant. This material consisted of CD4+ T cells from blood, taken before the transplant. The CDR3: CASSLVQRGNTGELFF. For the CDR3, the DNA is TGCGCCAGCAGCTTGGTGCAGCGGGGGAACACCGGGGAGCTGTTTTTT.